This TCR beta chain was captured by sequencing in a study of multiple sclerosis patients with progressive multifocal leukoencephalopathy (dated by TCRdb to between 2019 and 2020). Describing the broader study: Peripheral T and B cells were examined in MS patients who went on to develop PML (4 under natalizumab, 1 after alemtuzumab) as well as in treated patients who did not. From before therapy, through 6 and 12 months, up to PML onset, two natalizumab-treated patients who later developed PML were tracked longitudinally. The study was designed to detect JC virus-specific or public T-cell expansions arising at the time of PML onset.

Using the immunoSEQ two-step multiplex PCR at survey-level depth, TRB CDR3 regions were amplified from genomic DNA. Synthetic inline TR CDR3 controls covering all V-J pairings were spiked into each PCR to estimate template counts and remove amplification bias. Reads were processed so that amplification and sequencing bias were reduced, and quantification was performed against synthetic TR CDR3 analogs. As for the authors' bioinformatics: Raw data were processed in ImmunoSEQ Analyzer, removing out-of-frame sequences and CDR3s with stop codons, and genes were named by IMGT nomenclature. Repertoire diversity was summarized as normalized Shannon entropy, defined as 1 minus Pielou's evenness. Only TRB sequences sharing the V gene, the J gene and the CDR3 were counted as identical. Public PML clonotypes were CDR3s found in two or more PML-onset samples but not found earlier, in controls, or in public databases. Skylign with the observed count method was used to analyze CDR3 amino acid composition at each position. TCRdb took this table from immuneACCESS and kept in-frame rearrangements with V and J called. Such tables lack part of the clones; where checked against another copy, unresolved V genes explain under half of the gap, and the rest is unexplained. D and trimming come from the DNA, and the V and J calls and clone size come from that table. The sample table lists around 25,000 clones, under 95% of them with a count of one. Jointly, the top ten make up around 2% of the sample.

The sample's time point label, in plain terms: less than 15 months of natalizumab therapy. The sample's treatment or condition label is to be understood as: on natalizumab therapy at sampling. The controls were roughly 5 MS patients treated with natalizumab who did not develop PML and who were sampled longitudinally. Every listed patient had received interferon beta before, and every PML patient was female. Blood samples at T1 and T2 were obtained at 6 and 12 months of natalizumab therapy, respectively. Ficoll-Hypaque density gradient centrifugation was used to isolate peripheral blood mononuclear cells. The CDR3 holds 15 amino acids from the cysteine to the phenylalanine. Only the CDR3 region is kept as DNA, spanning 45 bases read in frame from base 1. At the junction V is shortened by 2 bases and J by 1 base, with 9 bases in between. CDR1 and CDR2, per the germline V gene (reference sequence), are SEHNR and FQNEAQ.

Comment on this clone: Its antigen is not yet known. Base qualities are not at hand, and no much larger clone is one base apart.

The paper's findings and limits, for the study overall: Given the small, descriptive cohort, it remained unclear whether the study findings reflect JC virus infection or general immunocompromise. TRB clones above 0.5% frequency appeared only in PML patients, but expanded clones at PML onset were already present before and during natalizumab therapy. Lower normalized Shannon entropy suggested less diverse TRB repertoires in most PML patients, whereas the natalizumab-treated controls showed values near 1. Analysis was limited to peripheral blood, even though cerebrospinal fluid or brain lymphocytes might be more informative for natalizumab-associated PML. No common TRBV or TRBJ gene usage or preferential TRBV-TRBJ pairings were detected when PML developed.

Sequenced material: PBMCs, taken from a patient treated with natalizumab. The chain was built from TRBV7-9 and TRBJ2-1; a confident D gene designation cannot be given. The receptor comes from a man aged 30 to 45 with multiple sclerosis. In nucleotides, the sequence is TGTGCCAGCAGCTTATGGCCAGATTCCTACAATGAGCAGTTCTTC. Its translation is CASSLWPDSYNEQFF.